This T cell receptor (beta chain) appears in the sequencing data of a study of blood T cell repertoires in COVID-19. Study details: The United States, Italy and Spain were the sources of the acute and convalescent COVID-19 samples. PBMCs, B-cell-depleted T cells, or T cells provided the cDNA or gDNA that made up the material.

V dropped 6 bases and J dropped 4; count of bases not matched to a gene: 5. CDR1 KGHSH and CDR2 LQKENI come from the germline V gene. This CDR3 has 13 residues. In the original processing: Nucleated cell number was recorded as an estimate derived from reference gene primer amplification. Method: immunoSEQ multiplex PCR; TCRdb's copy keeps in-frame clones and lacks some. That table gives V, J and clone size, and the DNA gave D and trimming. The sample records 100,000 to 150,000 clones, 60% to 80% being singletons. The receptor was isolated from a human donor in a cohort sampled during active COVID-19. The sequencing input was peripheral blood. V usage is TRBV18 and J usage is TRBJ1-2; TRBD1 agrees at 7 bases. CDR3 in DNA: TGTGCCAGCTCTCCGGGACAGCGCTATGGCTACACCTTC. This encodes CASSPGQRYGYTF.